A selection of T cell receptor beta chains follows, all from one sample in a study of blood T cell repertoires in COVID-19. The table came from immunoSEQ multiplex PCR; TCRdb's copy has only in-frame clones and leaves some out. The sample has under 250,000 clones, around 90% seen once. The sequencing sample was made of peripheral blood. The receptor source for this set is a man in his thirties or forties with COVID-19, enrolled during active disease. The CDR3 runs from the conserved cysteine through the conserved F or W. A D gene is named only where the DNA matches it firmly. Expanded clones get a size class; other rows say once, few or many, or leave the size out.

d_gene: NA
v_gene: TRBV9
abundance: NA
j_gene: TRBJ1-1
CDR3aa: CASSSQTGMNTEAFF
CDR3nt: TGTGCCAGCAGCTCACAGACAGGCATGAACACTGAAGCTTTCTTT

d_gene: NA
v_gene: TRBV9
abundance: NA
j_gene: TRBJ2-2
CDR3aa: CASSTRTTMNTGELFF
CDR3nt: TGTGCCAGCAGCACGAGGACTACTATGAACACCGGGGAGCTGTTTTTT

d_gene: NA
v_gene: TRBV9
abundance: once
j_gene: TRBJ1-4
CDR3aa: CASSVGPGQKDEKLFF
CDR3nt: TGTGCCAGCAGCGTAGGGCCGGGACAAAAGGATGAAAAACTGTTTTTT

d_gene: NA
v_gene: TRBV30
abundance: NA
j_gene: TRBJ1-5
CDR3aa: CAWNRDSQPQHF
CDR3nt: TGTGCCTGGAACAGGGATAGTCAGCCCCAGCATTTT

d_gene: TRBD1
v_gene: TRBV11-2
abundance: NA
j_gene: TRBJ2-4
CDR3aa: CASSQAGGMNIQYF
CDR3nt: TGTGCCAGCAGCCAGGCAGGGGGCATGAACATTCAGTACTTC

d_gene: NA
v_gene: TRBV7-9
abundance: NA
j_gene: TRBJ1-1
CDR3aa: CASSSSGHDTEAFF
CDR3nt: TGTGCCAGCAGCTCCTCGGGACACGACACTGAAGCTTTCTTT

d_gene: TRBD2
v_gene: TRBV5-4
abundance: NA
j_gene: TRBJ2-5
CDR3aa: CALRGSAGGNRETQYF
CDR3nt: TGTGCCCTACGAGGGTCAGCGGGGGGAAATCGAGAGACCCAGTACTTC

d_gene: NA
v_gene: TRBV7-9
abundance: NA
j_gene: TRBJ1-6
CDR3aa: CASSLREAPLHF
CDR3nt: TGTGCCAGCAGCTTAAGGGAGGCACCCCTCCACTTT

d_gene: TRBD2
v_gene: TRBV4-2
abundance: NA
j_gene: TRBJ2-7
CDR3aa: CASSPTGTSGGHEQYF
CDR3nt: TGTGCCAGCAGCCCTACCGGGACTAGCGGGGGCCACGAGCAGTACTTC

d_gene: NA
v_gene: TRBV19
abundance: NA
j_gene: TRBJ1-2
CDR3aa: CASSRNGGYTF
CDR3nt: TGTGCCAGTAGCAGGAACGGTGGCTACACCTTC

d_gene: NA
v_gene: TRBV5-1
abundance: NA
j_gene: TRBJ1-2
CDR3aa: CASSPDQTYGYTF
CDR3nt: TGCGCCAGCAGCCCAGATCAAACCTATGGCTACACCTTC

d_gene: NA
v_gene: TRBV5-6
abundance: NA
j_gene: TRBJ1-2
CDR3aa: CASSFGDGYTF
CDR3nt: TGTGCCAGCAGCTTCGGGGATGGCTACACCTTC

d_gene: NA
v_gene: TRBV27
abundance: NA
j_gene: TRBJ1-6
CDR3aa: CASSSVTGTYNSPLHF
CDR3nt: TGTGCCAGCAGTTCTGTTACAGGGACCTATAATTCACCCCTCCACTTT

d_gene: TRBD1
v_gene: TRBV6-5
abundance: NA
j_gene: TRBJ1-1
CDR3aa: CASRKGQGPNTEAFF
CDR3nt: TGTGCCAGCAGAAAAGGACAGGGTCCGAACACTGAAGCTTTCTTT

d_gene: TRBD1
v_gene: TRBV29-1
abundance: NA
j_gene: TRBJ2-7
CDR3aa: CSVGTGEF
CDR3nt: TGCAGCGTTGGGACAGGGGAGTTC